This T cell receptor (beta chain) came from a study of cytomegalovirus exposure and HLA in healthy donors. Primers: 60 Vbeta forward and 13 Jbeta reverse. Produced via immunoSEQ multiplex PCR; TCRdb's table is partial and in-frame only. The sample includes roughly 120,000 clones, about 63% of them seen just once. This receptor was identified in a young man in good health and CMV-seropositive. Sequenced material: PBMCs.

The CDR3 is CASSQAGIEKLFF. In DNA, the CDR3 is TGCGCCAGCAGCCAAGCAGGGATAGAAAAACTGTTTTTT. This rearrangement joins TRBV4-1 to TRBJ1-4; weak D call: TRBD1 (5 bases). V dropped 1 base and J dropped 8 bases, with 8 bases sitting between them. CDR3 length equals 13 residues. Germline V gene data show CDR1 as MGHRA and CDR2 as YSYEKL.